This T cell receptor (beta chain) was identified during a study of blood T cell repertoires in COVID-19. Study-level information: PBMCs, B-cell-depleted T cells, or T cells provided the cDNA or gDNA that made up the material.

The Seattle patients joined while their infection was active and were tracked longitudinally afterward. Trimming pared 7 bases from V and 1 base from J, leaving 13 bases between. The CDR3 runs 13 residues. Germline CDR1 is SQVTM and CDR2 is ANQGSEA. Some clones are missing from TCRdb's copy, which holds only in-frame ones; the method was immunoSEQ multiplex PCR. The sample carries over 100,000 clones, 86% recorded once. The rearrangement links TRBV29-1 to TRBJ1-1; TRBD1 is a possible D gene (5 bases). This TCR was sampled from a woman in her 70s with COVID-19, enrolled during active disease. The sample comprised peripheral blood. CDR3: CSAGPGGNTEAFF. The CDR3, as DNA: TGCAGCGCGGGGCCAGGTGGGAACACTGAAGCTTTCTTT.